This T cell receptor (beta chain) was captured in a study of OX40 agonist ivuxolimab in advanced cancers. The CDR3 runs to 14 residues. V lost 3 bases and J lost 3, with 11 bases in between. Germline V gene sequence: CDR1 LGHNA, CDR2 YSLEER. Sequenced by immunoSEQ multiplex PCR; TCRdb stores in-frame clones only, minus some. The sample has about 26,000 clones, around four fifths seen once; the top ten hold approximately 26%. Source: CD4+ or CD8+ T cells sorted from blood, taken in a trial of the OX40 agonist ivuxolimab. The sequence derives from an adult with an advanced solid tumor such as melanoma, head and neck, liver or kidney cancer. The chain couples TRBV4-3 to TRBJ1-1, with a possible D match to TRBD1 (6 bases). CDR3 sequence reads: CASSQERQDTEAFF. Written as DNA, the CDR3 is TGCGCCAGCAGCCAGGAAAGACAGGACACTGAAGCTTTCTTT.